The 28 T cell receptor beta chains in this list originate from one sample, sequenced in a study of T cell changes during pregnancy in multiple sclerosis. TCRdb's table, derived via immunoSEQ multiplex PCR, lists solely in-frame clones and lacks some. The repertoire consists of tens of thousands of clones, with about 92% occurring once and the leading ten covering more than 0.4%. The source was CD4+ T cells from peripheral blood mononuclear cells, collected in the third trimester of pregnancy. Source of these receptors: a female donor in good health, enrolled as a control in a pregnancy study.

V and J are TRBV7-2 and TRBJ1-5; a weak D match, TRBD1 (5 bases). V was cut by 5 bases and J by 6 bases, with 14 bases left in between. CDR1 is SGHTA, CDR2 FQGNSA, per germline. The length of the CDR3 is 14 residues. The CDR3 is CASSLGGGGQPQHF. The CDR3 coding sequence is TGTGCCAGCAGCCTTGGCGGGGGAGGTCAGCCCCAGCATTTT.

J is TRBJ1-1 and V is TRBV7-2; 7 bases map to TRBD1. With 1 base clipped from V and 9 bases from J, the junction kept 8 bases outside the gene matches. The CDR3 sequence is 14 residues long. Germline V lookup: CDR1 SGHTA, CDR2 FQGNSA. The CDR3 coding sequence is TGTGCCAGCAGCTTAGTGGGGACAGCTGATAAAGCTTTCTTT. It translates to CASSLVGTADKAFF.

The CDR3 DNA reads TGTGCCAGCAGTGAATATAGCACTGACAATGAGCAGTTCTTC. Encoded protein: CASSEYSTDNEQFF. The rearrangement joins TRBV6-1 to TRBJ2-1; D remains unclear. Germline CDR1 MNHNS, CDR2 SASEGT. The CDR3 is 14 residues long. The V end was cut by 2 bases, the J end by 5 bases, with 10 bases between.

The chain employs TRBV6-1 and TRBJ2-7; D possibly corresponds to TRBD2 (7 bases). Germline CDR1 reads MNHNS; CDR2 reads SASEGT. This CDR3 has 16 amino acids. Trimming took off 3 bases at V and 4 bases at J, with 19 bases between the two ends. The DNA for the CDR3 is TGTGCCAGCAGTGAGATAACGGGGGGCAAGGGGTACGAGCAGTACTTC. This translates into CASSEITGGKGYEQYF.

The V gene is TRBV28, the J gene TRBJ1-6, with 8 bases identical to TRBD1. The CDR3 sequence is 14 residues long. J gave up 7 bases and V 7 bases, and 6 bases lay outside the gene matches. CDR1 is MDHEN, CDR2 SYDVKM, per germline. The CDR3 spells CASTDRGFNSPLHF. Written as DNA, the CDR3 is TGTGCCAGCACTGACAGGGGCTTCAATTCACCCCTCCACTTT.

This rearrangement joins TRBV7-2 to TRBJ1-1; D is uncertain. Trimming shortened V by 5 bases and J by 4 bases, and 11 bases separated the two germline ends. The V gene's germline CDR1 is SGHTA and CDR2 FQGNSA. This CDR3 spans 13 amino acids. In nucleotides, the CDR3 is TGTGCCAGCAGCCCCGGGTCCTTCACTGAAGCTTTCTTT. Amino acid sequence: CASSPGSFTEAFF.

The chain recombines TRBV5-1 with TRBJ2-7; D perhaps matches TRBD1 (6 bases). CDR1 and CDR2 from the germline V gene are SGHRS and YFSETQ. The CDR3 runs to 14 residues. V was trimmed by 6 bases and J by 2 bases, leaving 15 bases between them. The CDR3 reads CASMRGTGPYEQYF. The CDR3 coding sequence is TGCGCCAGCATGAGGGGGACGGGACCCTACGAGCAGTACTTC.

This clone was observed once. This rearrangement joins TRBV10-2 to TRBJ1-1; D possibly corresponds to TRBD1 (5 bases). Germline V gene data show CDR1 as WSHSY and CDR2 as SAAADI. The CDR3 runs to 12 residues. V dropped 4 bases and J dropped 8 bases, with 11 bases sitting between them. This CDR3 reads CASSGRALEAFF. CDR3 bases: TGCGCCAGCAGTGGCAGGGCATTAGAAGCTTTCTTT.

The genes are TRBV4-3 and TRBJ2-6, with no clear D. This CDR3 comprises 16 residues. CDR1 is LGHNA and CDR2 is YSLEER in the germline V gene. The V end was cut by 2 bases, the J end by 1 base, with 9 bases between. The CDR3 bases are TGCGCCAGCAGCCAACTTTTGGAGTCTGGGGCCAACGTCCTGACTTTC. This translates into CASSQLLESGANVLTF.

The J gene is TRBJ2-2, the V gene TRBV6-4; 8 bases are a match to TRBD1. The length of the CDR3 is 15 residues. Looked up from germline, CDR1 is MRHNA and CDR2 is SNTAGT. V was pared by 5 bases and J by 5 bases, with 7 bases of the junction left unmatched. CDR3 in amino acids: CASSPDRGVTGELFF. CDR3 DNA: TGTGCCAGCAGTCCCGACAGGGGAGTGACCGGGGAGCTGTTTTTT.

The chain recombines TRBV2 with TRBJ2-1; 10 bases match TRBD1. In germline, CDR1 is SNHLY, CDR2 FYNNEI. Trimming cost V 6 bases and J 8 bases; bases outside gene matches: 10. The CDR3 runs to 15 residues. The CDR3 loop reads CASSPGQGNRDEQFF. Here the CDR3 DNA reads TGTGCCAGCAGCCCGGGACAGGGGAATAGGGATGAGCAGTTCTTC.

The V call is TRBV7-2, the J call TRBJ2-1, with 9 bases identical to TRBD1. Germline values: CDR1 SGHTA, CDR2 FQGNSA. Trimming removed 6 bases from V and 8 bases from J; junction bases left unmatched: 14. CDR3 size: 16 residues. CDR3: CASSYLGGTGSDEQFF. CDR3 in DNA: TGTGCCAGCAGTTACCTGGGAGGGACAGGGTCGGATGAGCAGTTCTTC.

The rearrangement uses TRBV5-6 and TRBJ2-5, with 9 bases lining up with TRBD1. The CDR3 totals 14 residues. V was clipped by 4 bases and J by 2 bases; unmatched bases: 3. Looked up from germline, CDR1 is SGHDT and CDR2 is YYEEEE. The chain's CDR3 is CASSEDRGQETQYF. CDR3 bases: TGTGCCAGCAGCGAGGACAGGGGACAAGAGACCCAGTACTTC.

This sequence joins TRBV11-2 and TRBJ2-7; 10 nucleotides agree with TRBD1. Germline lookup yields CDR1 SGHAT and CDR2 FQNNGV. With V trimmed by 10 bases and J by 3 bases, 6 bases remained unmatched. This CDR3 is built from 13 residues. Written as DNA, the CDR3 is TGTGCCACCATAGGGACAGGGGACTACGAGCAGTACTTC. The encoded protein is CATIGTGDYEQYF.

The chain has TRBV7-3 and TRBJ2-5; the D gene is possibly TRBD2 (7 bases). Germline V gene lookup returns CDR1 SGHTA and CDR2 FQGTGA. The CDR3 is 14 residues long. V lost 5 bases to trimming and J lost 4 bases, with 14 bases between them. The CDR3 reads CASSPRGGAETQYF. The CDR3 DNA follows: TGTGCCAGCAGCCCGAGGGGGGGTGCAGAGACCCAGTACTTC.

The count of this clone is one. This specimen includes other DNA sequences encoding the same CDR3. This CDR3 reads CASSHSGTRGISTDTQYF. CDR3 DNA sequence: TGCGCCAGCAGCCATTCTGGGACTAGGGGAATTAGCACAGATACGCAGTATTTT. This sequence joins TRBV4-3 and TRBJ2-3; the match to TRBD2 covers 8 bases. This CDR3 has 18 amino acids. The germline gives CDR1 LGHNA, CDR2 YSLEER. The junction had 11 bases not matched to a gene; V was cut back by 3 bases and J by 0 bases.

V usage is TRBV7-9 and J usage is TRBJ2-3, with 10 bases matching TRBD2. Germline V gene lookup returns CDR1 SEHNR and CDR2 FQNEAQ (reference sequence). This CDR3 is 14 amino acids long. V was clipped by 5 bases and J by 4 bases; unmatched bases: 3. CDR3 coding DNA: TGTGCCAGCAGCAGGACTAGCGGCGCAGATACGCAGTATTTT. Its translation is CASSRTSGADTQYF.

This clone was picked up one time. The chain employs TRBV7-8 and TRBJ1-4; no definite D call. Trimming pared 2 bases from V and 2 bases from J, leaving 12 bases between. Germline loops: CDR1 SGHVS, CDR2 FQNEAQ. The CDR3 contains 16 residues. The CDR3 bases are TGTGCCAGCAGCTTAATTAGAACCCGGACTAATGAAAAACTGTTTTTT. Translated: CASSLIRTRTNEKLFF.

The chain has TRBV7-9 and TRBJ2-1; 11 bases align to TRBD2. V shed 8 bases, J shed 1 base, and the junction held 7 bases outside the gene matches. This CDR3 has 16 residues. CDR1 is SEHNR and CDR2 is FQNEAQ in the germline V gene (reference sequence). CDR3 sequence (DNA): TGTGCCAGCGGGCTAGCGGGGGGCCCATCCTACAATGAGCAGTTCTTC. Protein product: CASGLAGGPSYNEQFF.

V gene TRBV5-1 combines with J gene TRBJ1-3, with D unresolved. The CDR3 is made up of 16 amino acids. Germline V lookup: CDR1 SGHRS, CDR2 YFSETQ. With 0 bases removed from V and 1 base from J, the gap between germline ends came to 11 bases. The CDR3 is CASSLGAVGSGNTIYF. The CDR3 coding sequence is TGCGCCAGCAGCTTGGGGGCCGTCGGATCTGGAAACACCATATATTTT.

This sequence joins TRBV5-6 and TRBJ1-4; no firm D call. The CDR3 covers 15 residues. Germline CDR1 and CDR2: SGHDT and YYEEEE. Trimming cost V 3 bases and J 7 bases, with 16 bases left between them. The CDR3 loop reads CASSSDLLRGEKLFF. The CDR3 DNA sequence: TGTGCCAGCAGCTCGGACCTACTCCGGGGTGAAAAACTGTTTTTT.

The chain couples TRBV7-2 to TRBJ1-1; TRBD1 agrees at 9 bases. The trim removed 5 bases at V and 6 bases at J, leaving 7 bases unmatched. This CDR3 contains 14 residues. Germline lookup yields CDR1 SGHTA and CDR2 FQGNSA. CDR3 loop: CASSPGTGFSEAFF. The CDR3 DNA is TGTGCCAGCAGCCCCGGGACAGGGTTCTCTGAAGCTTTCTTT.

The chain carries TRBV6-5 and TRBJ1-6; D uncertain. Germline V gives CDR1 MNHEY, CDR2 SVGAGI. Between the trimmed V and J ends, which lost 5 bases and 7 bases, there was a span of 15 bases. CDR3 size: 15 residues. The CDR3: CASSQGRGKNSPLHF. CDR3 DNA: TGTGCCAGCAGTCAAGGGCGGGGTAAAAATTCACCCCTCCACTTT.

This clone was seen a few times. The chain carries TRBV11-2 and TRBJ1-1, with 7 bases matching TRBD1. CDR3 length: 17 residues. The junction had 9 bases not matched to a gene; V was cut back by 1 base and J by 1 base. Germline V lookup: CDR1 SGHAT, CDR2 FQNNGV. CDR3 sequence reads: CASSLAFVGTANTEAFF. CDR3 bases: TGTGCCAGCAGCTTAGCTTTTGTCGGGACAGCGAACACTGAAGCTTTCTTT.

The CDR3 protein is CASSLVANSPLHF. The CDR3 DNA sequence: TGTGCCAGCAGCTTAGTAGCCAATTCACCCCTCCACTTT. The chain has TRBV7-9 and TRBJ1-6; D uncertain. CDR3 length: 13 amino acids. V lost 1 base to trimming and J lost 7 bases, with 5 bases between them. Germline CDR1 and CDR2: SEHNR and FQNEAQ (reference sequence).

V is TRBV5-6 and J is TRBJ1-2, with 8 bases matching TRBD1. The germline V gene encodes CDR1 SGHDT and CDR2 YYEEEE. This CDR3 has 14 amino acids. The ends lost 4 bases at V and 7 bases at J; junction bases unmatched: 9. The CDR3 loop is CASSTPTGVGGYTF. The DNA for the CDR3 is TGTGCCAGCAGCACACCGACAGGGGTGGGTGGCTACACCTTC.

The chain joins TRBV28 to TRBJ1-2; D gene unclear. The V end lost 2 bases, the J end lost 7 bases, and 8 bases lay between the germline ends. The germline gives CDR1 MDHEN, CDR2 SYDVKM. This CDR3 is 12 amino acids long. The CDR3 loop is CASSLVRSGYTF. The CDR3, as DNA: TGTGCCAGCAGTTTAGTTCGGTCTGGCTACACCTTC.

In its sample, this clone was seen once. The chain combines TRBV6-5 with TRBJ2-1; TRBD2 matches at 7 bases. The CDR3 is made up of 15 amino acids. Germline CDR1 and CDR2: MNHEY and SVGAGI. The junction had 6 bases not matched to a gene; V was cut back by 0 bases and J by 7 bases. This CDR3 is CASSYSSGRANEQFF. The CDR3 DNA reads TGTGCCAGCAGTTACTCTTCAGGGAGGGCTAATGAGCAGTTCTTC.